What follows describes a single TCR beta chain. The source of the sample is a study of regulatory T cells in long-lasting Graves disease. Libraries of TCR beta came from iRepertoire HTBI primers plus Arm-PCR of CDR3 regions. TCRdb independently ran MiXCR on the multiplex PCR reads; one entry per CDR3 protein. The sample lists roughly 610,000 distinct CDR3 sequences, approximately 16% occurring once. Time point: newly diagnosed GD, antithyroid drugs for less than 3 months. Extracted PBMC RNA gave rise to the TCR library. In germline, CDR1 is SGDLS, CDR2 YYNGEE. The CDR3 loop spans 15 amino acids. V was cut by 2 bases and J by 8 bases, with 16 bases left in between. This same sample was also part of a study on T cells in Graves' hyperthyroidism and ophthalmopathy.

The sample consisted of peripheral blood mononuclear cells (PBMCs), taken at new diagnosis, from a patient treated with antithyroid drugs. The chain combines TRBV9 with TRBJ1-4, with D perhaps TRBD1 (6 bases). The receptor comes from a man aged 18 to 29 with Graves disease. CDR3 DNA: TGTGCCAGCAGCGTCACGGGAGGGGGTGGAGAAAAACTGTTTTTT. The encoded protein is CASSVTGGGGEKLFF.